This T cell receptor (beta chain) was obtained from a study of blood T cell repertoires in COVID-19. The data were produced by immunoSEQ multiplex PCR, yet TCRdb's version contains in-frame clones alone and is incomplete. This table has fewer than 60,000 clones, about 82% appearing once. The CDR3 length is 18 residues. Trimming at V came to 4 bases and at J to 3 bases, leaving 10 bases not matched to a gene. Per the germline V gene, CDR1 is SGHRS and CDR2 is YFSETQ. The sequencing input was peripheral blood. V usage is TRBV5-1 and J usage is TRBJ1-4, with 12 bases identical to TRBD1. The receptor was isolated from a woman older than 75 with acute or convalescent COVID-19. The CDR3 here is CASSRDRGRAAANEKLFF. The DNA of the CDR3 is TGCGCCAGCAGCCGGGACAGGGGGCGGGCAGCGGCTAATGAAAAACTGTTTTTT.